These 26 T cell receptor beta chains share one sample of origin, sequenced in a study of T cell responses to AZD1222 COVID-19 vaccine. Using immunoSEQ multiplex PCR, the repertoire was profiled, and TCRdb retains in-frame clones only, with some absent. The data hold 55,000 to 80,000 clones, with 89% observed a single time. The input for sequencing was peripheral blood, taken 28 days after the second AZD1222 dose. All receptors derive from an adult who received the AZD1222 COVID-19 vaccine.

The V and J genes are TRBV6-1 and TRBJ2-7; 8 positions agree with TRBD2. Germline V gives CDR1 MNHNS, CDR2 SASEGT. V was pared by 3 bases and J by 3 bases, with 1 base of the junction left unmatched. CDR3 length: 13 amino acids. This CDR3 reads CASSETSVYEQYF. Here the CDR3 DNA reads TGTGCCAGCAGTGAGACTAGCGTCTACGAGCAGTACTTC.

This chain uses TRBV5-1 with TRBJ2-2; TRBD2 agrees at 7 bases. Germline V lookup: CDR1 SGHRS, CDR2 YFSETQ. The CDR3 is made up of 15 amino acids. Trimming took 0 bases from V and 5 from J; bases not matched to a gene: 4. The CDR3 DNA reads TGCGCCAGCAGCTTGGAACGGGAGGTAACCGGGGAGCTGTTTTTT. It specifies CASSLEREVTGELFF.

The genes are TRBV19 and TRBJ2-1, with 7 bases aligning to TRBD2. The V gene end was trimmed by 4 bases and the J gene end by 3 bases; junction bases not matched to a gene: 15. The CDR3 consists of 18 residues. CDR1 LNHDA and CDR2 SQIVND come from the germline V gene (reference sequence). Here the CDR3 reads CASSTSPLAGASYNEQFF. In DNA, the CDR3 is TGTGCCAGTAGTACATCCCCCCTTGCGGGAGCAAGCTACAATGAGCAGTTCTTC. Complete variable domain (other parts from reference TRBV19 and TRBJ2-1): DGGITQSPKYLFRKEGQNVTLSCEQNLNHDAMYWYRQDPGQGLRLIYYSQIVNDFQKGDIAEGYSVSREKKESFPLTVTSAQKNPTAFYLCASSTSPLAGASYNEQFFGPGTRLTVL.

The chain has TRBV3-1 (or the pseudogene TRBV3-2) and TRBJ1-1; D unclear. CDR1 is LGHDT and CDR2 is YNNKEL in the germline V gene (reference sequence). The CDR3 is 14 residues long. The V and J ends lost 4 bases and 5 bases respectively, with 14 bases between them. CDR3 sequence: CASSLGEGGTEAFF. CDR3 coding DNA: TGTGCCAGCAGCCTTGGCGAAGGAGGGACTGAAGCTTTCTTT.

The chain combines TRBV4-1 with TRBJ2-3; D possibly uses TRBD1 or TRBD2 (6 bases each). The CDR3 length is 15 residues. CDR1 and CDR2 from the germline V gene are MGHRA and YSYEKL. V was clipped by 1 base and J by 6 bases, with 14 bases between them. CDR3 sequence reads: CASSQAVRGPDTQYF. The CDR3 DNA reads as TGCGCCAGCAGCCAAGCCGTCCGGGGGCCGGATACGCAGTATTTT.

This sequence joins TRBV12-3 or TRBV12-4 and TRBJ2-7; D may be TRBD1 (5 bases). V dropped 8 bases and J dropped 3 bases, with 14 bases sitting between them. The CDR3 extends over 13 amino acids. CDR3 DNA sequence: TGTGCCAGCGCGTCTAGGGGAAACTACGAGCAGTACTTC. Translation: CASASRGNYEQYF.

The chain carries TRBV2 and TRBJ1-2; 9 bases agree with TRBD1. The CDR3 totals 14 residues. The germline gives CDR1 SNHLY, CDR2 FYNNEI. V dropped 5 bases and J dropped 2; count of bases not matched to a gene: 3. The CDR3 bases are TGTGCCAGCAGTATGGGACAGGGAAACTATGGCTACACCTTC. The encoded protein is CASSMGQGNYGYTF.

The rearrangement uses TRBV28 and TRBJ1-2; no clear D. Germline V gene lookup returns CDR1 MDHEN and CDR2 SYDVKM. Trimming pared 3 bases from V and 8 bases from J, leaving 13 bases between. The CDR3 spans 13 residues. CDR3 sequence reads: CASSFAGFKGYTF. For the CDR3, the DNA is TGTGCCAGCAGTTTCGCGGGGTTTAAGGGCTACACCTTC.

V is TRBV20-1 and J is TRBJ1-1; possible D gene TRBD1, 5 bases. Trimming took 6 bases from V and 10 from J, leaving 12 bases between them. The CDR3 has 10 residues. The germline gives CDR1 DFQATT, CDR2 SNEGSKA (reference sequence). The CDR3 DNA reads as TGCAGTGCCGGGGACGGGACAGCTTTCTTT. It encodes CSAGDGTAFF.

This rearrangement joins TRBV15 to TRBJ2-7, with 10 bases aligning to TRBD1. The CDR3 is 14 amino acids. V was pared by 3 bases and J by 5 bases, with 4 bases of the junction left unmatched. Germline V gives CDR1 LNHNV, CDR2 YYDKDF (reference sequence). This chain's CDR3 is CATSRGQGNDEQYF. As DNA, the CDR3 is TGTGCCACCAGCAGGGGACAGGGGAACGACGAGCAGTACTTC.

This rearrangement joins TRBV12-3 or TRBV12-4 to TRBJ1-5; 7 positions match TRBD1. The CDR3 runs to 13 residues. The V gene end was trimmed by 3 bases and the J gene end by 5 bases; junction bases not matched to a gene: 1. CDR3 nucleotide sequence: TGTGCCAGCAGTTTTCAGGGGGATCAGCCCCAGCATTTT. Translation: CASSFQGDQPQHF.

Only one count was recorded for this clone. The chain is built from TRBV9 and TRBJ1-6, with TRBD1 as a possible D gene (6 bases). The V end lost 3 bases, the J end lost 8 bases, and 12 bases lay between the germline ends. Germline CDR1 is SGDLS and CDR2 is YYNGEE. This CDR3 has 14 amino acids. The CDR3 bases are TGTGCCAGCAGCGAGGGGGACGGATATTCACCCCTCCACTTT. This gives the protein CASSEGDGYSPLHF.

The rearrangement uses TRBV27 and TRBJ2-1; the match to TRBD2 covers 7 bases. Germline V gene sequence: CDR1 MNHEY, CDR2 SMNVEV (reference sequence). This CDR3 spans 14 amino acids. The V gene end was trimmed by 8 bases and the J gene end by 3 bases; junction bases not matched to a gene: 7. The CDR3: CASAQSGNYNEQFF. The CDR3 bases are TGTGCCAGCGCTCAAAGCGGGAACTACAATGAGCAGTTCTTC.

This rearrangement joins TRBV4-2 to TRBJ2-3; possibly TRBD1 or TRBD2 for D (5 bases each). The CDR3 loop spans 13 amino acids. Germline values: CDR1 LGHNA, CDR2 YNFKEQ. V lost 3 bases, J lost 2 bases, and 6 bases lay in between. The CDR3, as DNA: TGTGCCAGCAGCCAGGGGGACACAGATACGCAGTATTTT. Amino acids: CASSQGDTDTQYF.

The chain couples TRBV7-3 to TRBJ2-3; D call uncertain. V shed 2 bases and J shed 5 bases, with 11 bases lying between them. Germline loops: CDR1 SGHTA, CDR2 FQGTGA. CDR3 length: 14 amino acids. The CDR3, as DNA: TGTGCCAGCAGCTTAGCCAGGATGGGAGATACGCAGTATTTT. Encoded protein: CASSLARMGDTQYF.

CDR3 amino acids: CASSLTSGNYEQYF. DNA for the CDR3: TGCGCCAGCAGCTTGACTAGCGGTAACTACGAGCAGTACTTC. J is TRBJ2-7 and V is TRBV5-1; TRBD2 agrees at 8 bases. The junction had 3 bases not matched to a gene; V was cut back by 1 base and J by 3 bases. There are 14 residues in the CDR3. The germline CDR1 and CDR2 sequences are SGHRS and YFSETQ.

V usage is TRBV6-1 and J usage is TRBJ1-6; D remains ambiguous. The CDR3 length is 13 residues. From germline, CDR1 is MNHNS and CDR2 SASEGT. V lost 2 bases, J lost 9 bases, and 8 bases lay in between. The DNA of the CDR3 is TGTGCCAGCAGTGAAAGGAACCGTTCACCCCTCCACTTT. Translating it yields CASSERNRSPLHF.

This chain's CDR3 is CASSRTSGNADTQYF. CDR3 DNA sequence: TGTGCCAGCAGCCGGACTAGCGGGAACGCAGATACGCAGTATTTT. The chain has TRBV14 and TRBJ2-3, with 12 nucleotides matching TRBD2. The CDR3 covers 15 residues. Germline CDR1 SGHDN, CDR2 FVKESK. Unmatched junction bases numbered 3, after V lost 4 bases and J lost 4 bases. Complete variable domain (other parts from reference TRBV14 and TRBJ2-3): EAGVTQFPSHSVIEKGQTVTLRCDPISGHDNLYWYRRVMGKEIKFLLHFVKESKQDESGMPNNRFLAERTGGTYSTLKVQPAELEDSGVYFCASSRTSGNADTQYFGPGTRLTVL.

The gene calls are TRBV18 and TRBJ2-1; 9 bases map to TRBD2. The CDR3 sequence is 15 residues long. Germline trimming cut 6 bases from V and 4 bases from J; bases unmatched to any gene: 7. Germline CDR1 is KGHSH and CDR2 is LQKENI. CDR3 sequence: CASSAAGGNYNEQFF. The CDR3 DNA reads TGTGCCAGCTCCGCGGCGGGAGGGAATTACAATGAGCAGTTCTTC.

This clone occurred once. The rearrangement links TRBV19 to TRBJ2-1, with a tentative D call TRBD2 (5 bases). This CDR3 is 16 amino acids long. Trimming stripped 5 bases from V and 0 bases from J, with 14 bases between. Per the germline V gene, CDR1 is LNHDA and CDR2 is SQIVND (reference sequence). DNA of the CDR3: TGTGCCAGTAGTTCCCAAGGGCGGGTCTCCTACAATGAGCAGTTCTTC. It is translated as CASSSQGRVSYNEQFF. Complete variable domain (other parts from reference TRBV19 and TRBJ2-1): DGGITQSPKYLFRKEGQNVTLSCEQNLNHDAMYWYRQDPGQGLRLIYYSQIVNDFQKGDIAEGYSVSREKKESFPLTVTSAQKNPTAFYLCASSSQGRVSYNEQFFGPGTRLTVL.

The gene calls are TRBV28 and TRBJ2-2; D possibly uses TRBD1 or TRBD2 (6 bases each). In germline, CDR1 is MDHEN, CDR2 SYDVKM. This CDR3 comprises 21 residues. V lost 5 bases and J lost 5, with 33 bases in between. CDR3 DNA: TGTGCCAGCAGTATGGAGGATCCTCTTCGTCTTAGCGGAGGGGGGACCGGGGAGCTGTTTTTT. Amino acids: CASSMEDPLRLSGGGTGELFF. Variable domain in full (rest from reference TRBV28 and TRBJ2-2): DVKVTQSSRYLVKRTGEKVFLECVQDMDHENMFWYRQDPGLGLRLIYFSYDVKMKEKGDIPEGYSVSREKKERFSLILESASTNQTSMYLCASSMEDPLRLSGGGTGELFFGEGSRLTVL.

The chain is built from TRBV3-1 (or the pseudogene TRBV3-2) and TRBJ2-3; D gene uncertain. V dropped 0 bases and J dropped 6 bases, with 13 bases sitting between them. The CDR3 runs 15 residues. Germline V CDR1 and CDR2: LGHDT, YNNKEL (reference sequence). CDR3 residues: CASSQDPQIPDTQYF. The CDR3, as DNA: TGTGCCAGCAGCCAAGATCCGCAGATCCCCGATACGCAGTATTTT.

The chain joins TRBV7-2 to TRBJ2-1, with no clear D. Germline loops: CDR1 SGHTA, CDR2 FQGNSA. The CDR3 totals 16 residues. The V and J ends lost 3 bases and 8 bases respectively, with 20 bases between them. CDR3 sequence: CASSFQRLVYGDEQFF. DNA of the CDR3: TGTGCCAGCAGCTTTCAGAGGCTAGTTTATGGAGATGAGCAGTTCTTC.

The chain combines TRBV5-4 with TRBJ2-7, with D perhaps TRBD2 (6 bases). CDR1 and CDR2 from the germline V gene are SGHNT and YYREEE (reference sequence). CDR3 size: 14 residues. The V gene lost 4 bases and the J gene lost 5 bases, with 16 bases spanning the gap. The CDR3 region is CASSPKGPGDEQYF. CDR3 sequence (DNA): TGTGCCAGCAGCCCGAAGGGACCGGGGGACGAGCAGTACTTC.

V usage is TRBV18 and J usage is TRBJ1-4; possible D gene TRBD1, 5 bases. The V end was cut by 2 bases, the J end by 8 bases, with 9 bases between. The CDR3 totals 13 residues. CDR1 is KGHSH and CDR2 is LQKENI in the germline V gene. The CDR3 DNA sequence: TGTGCCAGCTCACCAGTTGGGGGAGAAAAACTGTTTTTT. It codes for CASSPVGGEKLFF.

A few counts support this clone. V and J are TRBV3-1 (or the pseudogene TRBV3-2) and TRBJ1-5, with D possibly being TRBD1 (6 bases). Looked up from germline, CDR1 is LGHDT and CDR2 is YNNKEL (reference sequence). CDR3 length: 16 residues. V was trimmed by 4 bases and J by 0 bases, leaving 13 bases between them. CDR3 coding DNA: TGTGCCAGCAGCCCTCAGGGGTCTAATAGCAATCAGCCCCAGCATTTT. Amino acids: CASSPQGSNSNQPQHF.